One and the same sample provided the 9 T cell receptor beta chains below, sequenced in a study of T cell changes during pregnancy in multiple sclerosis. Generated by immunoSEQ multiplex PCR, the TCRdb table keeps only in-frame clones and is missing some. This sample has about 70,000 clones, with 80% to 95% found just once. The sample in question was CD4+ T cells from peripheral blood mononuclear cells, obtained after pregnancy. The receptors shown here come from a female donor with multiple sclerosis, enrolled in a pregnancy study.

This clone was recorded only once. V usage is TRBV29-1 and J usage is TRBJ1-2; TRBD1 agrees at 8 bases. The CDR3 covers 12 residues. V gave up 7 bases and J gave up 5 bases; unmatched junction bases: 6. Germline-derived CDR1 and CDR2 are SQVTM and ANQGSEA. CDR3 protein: CSAGQGVYGYTF. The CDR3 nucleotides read TGCAGCGCTGGACAGGGTGTATATGGCTACACCTTC.

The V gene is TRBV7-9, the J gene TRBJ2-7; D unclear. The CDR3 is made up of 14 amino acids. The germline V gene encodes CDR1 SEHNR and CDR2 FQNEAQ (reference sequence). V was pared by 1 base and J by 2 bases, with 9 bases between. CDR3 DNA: TGTGCCAGCAGCTTAGATCCAGGCCCCTACGAGCAGTACTTC. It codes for CASSLDPGPYEQYF.

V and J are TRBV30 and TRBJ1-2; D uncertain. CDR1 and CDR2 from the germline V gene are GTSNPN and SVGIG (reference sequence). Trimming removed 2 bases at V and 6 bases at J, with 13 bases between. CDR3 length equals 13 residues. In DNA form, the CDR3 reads TGTGCCTGGAGTCTGTACCTCGGGGATGGCTACACCTTC. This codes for CAWSLYLGDGYTF.

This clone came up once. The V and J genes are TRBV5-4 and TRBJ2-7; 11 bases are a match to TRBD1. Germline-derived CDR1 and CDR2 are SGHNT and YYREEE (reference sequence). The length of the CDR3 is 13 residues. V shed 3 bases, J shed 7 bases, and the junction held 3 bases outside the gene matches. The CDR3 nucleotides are TGTGCCAGCAGCTCGGACAGGGGGCAAGAGCAGTACTTC. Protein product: CASSSDRGQEQYF.

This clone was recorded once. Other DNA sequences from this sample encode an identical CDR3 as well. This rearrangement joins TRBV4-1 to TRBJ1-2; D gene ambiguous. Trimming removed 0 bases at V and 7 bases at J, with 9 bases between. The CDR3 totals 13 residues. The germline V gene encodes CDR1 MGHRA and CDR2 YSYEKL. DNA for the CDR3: TGCGCCAGCAGCCAAGACCCAGGTGCTGGCTACACCTTC. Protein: CASSQDPGAGYTF.

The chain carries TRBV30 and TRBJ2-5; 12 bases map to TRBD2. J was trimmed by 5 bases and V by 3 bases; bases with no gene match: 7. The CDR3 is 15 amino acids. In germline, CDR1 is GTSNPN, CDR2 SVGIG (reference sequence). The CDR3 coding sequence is TGTGCCTGGAGGCCTAGCGGGAGGGCCGTGGAGACCCAGTACTTC. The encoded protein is CAWRPSGRAVETQYF.

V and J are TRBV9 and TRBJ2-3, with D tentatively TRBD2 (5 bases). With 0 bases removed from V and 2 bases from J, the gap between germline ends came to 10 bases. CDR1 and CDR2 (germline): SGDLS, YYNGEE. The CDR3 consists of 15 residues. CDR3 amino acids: CASSVDLADTDTQYF. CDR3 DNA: TGTGCCAGCAGCGTAGATCTAGCAGACACAGATACGCAGTATTTT. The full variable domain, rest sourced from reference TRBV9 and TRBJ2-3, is DSGVTQTPKHLITATGQRVTLRCSPRSGDLSVYWYQQSLDQGLQFLIQYYNGEERAKGNILERFSAQQFPDLHSELNLSSLELGDSALYFCASSVDLADTDTQYFGPGTRLTVL.

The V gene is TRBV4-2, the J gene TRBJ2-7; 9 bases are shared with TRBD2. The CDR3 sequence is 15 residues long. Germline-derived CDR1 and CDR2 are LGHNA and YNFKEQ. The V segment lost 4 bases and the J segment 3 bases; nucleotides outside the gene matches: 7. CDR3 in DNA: TGTGCCAGCAGCCCAGCTTCGACTAGCGGCTACGAGCAGTACTTC. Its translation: CASSPASTSGYEQYF.

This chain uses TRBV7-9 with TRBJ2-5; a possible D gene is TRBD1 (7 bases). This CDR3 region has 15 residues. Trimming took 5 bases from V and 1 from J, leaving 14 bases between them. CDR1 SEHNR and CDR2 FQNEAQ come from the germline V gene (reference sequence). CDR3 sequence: CASSSRQGGQETQYF. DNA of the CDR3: TGTGCCAGCAGCAGCAGACAGGGAGGCCAAGAGACCCAGTACTTC.